This is a list of T cell receptor beta chains from one sample in a study of T cells in Graves' hyperthyroidism and ophthalmopathy. TCRdb ran MiXCR on the multiplex PCR reads and lists one entry per CDR3 protein. This table holds approximately 610,000 distinct CDR3 sequences, roughly 14% found once. Material: blood. These receptors were obtained from a woman aged 40 to 50 with Graves' ophthalmopathy. CDR3s include the opening cysteine and the closing phenylalanine or tryptophan. The D gene is left open where the match is weak. Expanded clones get a size class; other rows say once, few or many, or leave the size out.

d_call,j_call,v_call,clone_size,cdr3_nt,cdr3_aa
TRBD2,TRBJ2-2,TRBV6-1,many,TGTGCCAGCACCGACCTAGCGGGAGGGGGGGAGCTGTTTTTT,CASTDLAGGGELFF
TRBD2,TRBJ2-1,TRBV7-2,few,TGTGCCAGCATCGGAATACTAGCGGGCCGACCGCTCTACTACAATGAGCAGTTCTTC,CASIGILAGRPLYYNEQFF
.,TRBJ2-2,TRBV11-2,.,TGTGCCAGCAGCACGGCCCTTACCGGGGAGCTGTTTTTT,CASSTALTGELFF
.,TRBJ2-2,TRBV6-5,many,TGTGCCAGCAGTTACGCAACAGGGCCCGGGGAGCTGTTTTTT,CASSYATGPGELFF
.,TRBJ1-1,TRBV28,many,TGTGCCAGCAGTTTCAGGGGTTGGAACACTGAAGCTTTCTTT,CASSFRGWNTEAFF
.,TRBJ2-7,TRBV19,few,TGTGCCAGTAGTATTAATGGCGATAGCGGCTACGAGCAGTACTTC,CASSINGDSGYEQYF
.,TRBJ2-2,TRBV24-1,.,TGTGCCACCAGTGACTCCGGGACAACGAACACCGGGGAGCTGTTTTTT,CATSDSGTTNTGELFF
.,TRBJ2-7,TRBV7-2,many,TGTGCCAGCAGCTTAGCAGATCTATACGAGCAGTACTTC,CASSLADLYEQYF
TRBD2,TRBJ2-5,TRBV12-3/TRBV12-4,many,TGTGCCAGCAGTAGGACTAGCGGGAGTACCGAGACCCAGTACTTC,CASSRTSGSTETQYF
.,TRBJ2-7,TRBV27,.,TGTGCCAGCGGGTCTGGGCTGGCTCTCTCGCACGAGCAGTACTTC,CASGSGLALSHEQYF
.,TRBJ1-2,TRBV28,.,TGTGCCAGCAGTCAAAGTCACTATGGCTACACCTTC,CASSQSHYGYTF
TRBD1,TRBJ2-5,TRBV15,many,TGTGCCACCAGCGGGGGACAGGGAATATCAGAGACCCAGTACTTC,CATSGGQGISETQYF
.,TRBJ2-7,TRBV4-1,many,TGCGCCAGCAGCCAAGAGAGTCTGCAGCTCTACGAGCAGTACTTC,CASSQESLQLYEQYF
.,TRBJ1-1,TRBV5-1,many,TGCGCCAGCAGCTGGAGGGGGGACACTGAAGCTTTCTTT,CASSWRGDTEAFF
TRBD1,TRBJ2-5,TRBV7-3,.,TGTGCCAGCAGTTCTACCCCAGGGGGACAAGAGACCCAGTACTTC,CASSSTPGGQETQYF
.,TRBJ2-7,TRBV2,many,TGTGCCAGCAGCAAAAACACAGGGAGCCACGAGCAGTACTTC,CASSKNTGSHEQYF
.,TRBJ1-6,TRBV28,.,TGTGCCAGCAGTTTGAGCGGGGATAATTCACCCCTCCACTTT,CASSLSGDNSPLHF
.,TRBJ2-7,TRBV29-1,many,TGCAGCGTTGTCCCTACAGAGACCTACGAGCAGTACTTC,CSVVPTETYEQYF
.,TRBJ1-5,TRBV2,few,TGTGCCAGCACTAAGGACGGCATCAATCAGCCCCAGCATTTT,CASTKDGINQPQHF
.,TRBJ2-7,TRBV7-2,many,TGTGCCAGCAGCTTAGAAGACGAGCAGTACTTC,CASSLEDEQYF
.,TRBJ2-7,TRBV6-1,many,TGTGCCAGCGACCAGGGAAACCACGAGCAGTACTTC,CASDQGNHEQYF
TRBD1,TRBJ2-7,TRBV6-2/TRBV6-3,.,TGTGCCAGCAGAGAACCGGGACAGGGGTTCCTCGAGCAGTACTTC,CASREPGQGFLEQYF
TRBD2,TRBJ2-7,TRBV28,many,TGTGCCAGCAGTAAAAGCGGGAGGGGCTCCTACGAGCAGTACTTC,CASSKSGRGSYEQYF